Presented here are 29 T cell receptor beta chains from one specimen sequenced in a study of patients and donors after allogeneic stem cell transplantation. TCRdb itself ran the RT-PCR reads through MiXCR, one entry per CDR3 protein. Of approximately 150,000 distinct CDR3 sequences detected, roughly 31% appear once; the ten largest clones hold 2.5% to 3.5%. The specimen was blood, either unsorted or a sorted T cell fraction (not recorded which). The receptors come from a human donor who was either an allogeneic HSCT recipient or a stem cell or donor lymphocyte infusion donor (not recorded which). It is not recorded whose cells these are; they may come from a transplant donor.

The rearrangement joins TRBV27 to TRBJ2-1, with D perhaps TRBD2 (5 bases). This CDR3 is built from 13 residues. V lost 7 bases and J 4 bases, leaving 11 bases between the germline ends. Per the germline V gene, CDR1 is MNHEY and CDR2 is SMNVEV (reference sequence). The CDR3 DNA reads as TGTGCCAGCACTAACGTAGCGTACAATGAGCAGTTCTTC. As protein: CASTNVAYNEQFF.

V and J are TRBV4-3 and TRBJ2-5; D is possibly TRBD2 (5 bases). This CDR3 contains 14 residues. Germline V lookup: CDR1 LGHNA, CDR2 YSLEER. The ends were cut back, 1 base at V and 5 bases at J, with 11 bases in the middle. Written as DNA, the CDR3 is TGCGCCAGCAGCCAAGTGTTCCAGCGGGAGACCCAGTACTTC. It specifies CASSQVFQRETQYF.

The gene calls are TRBV7-9 and TRBJ2-3; D perhaps matches TRBD1 (5 bases). Per germline, CDR1 SEHNR and CDR2 FQNEAQ (reference sequence). This CDR3 is built from 13 residues. Trimming took off 6 bases at V and 4 bases at J, with 11 bases between the two ends. CDR3 amino acids: CASRAGAPDTQYF. The CDR3 DNA reads as TGTGCCAGCAGAGCTGGGGCCCCAGATACGCAGTATTTT.

The gene calls are TRBV12-2 and TRBJ1-5. TRBV12-2 is annotated as a pseudogene. This CDR3 is built from 16 residues. The CDR3: CASRLAHRGCNQPQHF. CDR3 bases: TGTGCAAGTCGCTTGGCACACAGAGGGTGCAATCAGCCCCAGCATTTT.

The V call is TRBV14, the J call TRBJ2-4; weak D call: TRBD2 (5 bases). CDR3 length: 15 residues. The germline V and J ends were trimmed by 3 bases and 2 bases, with 11 bases remaining between them. From germline, CDR1 is SGHDN and CDR2 FVKESK. The CDR3 nucleotides read TGTGCCAGCAGCCACTACCTAGCAACCAAAAACATTCAGTACTTC. Translated: CASSHYLATKNIQYF.

In this sample, this clonotype turned up a few times. V gene TRBV7-9 combines with J gene TRBJ2-1; D remains unclear. V shed 8 bases and J shed 9 bases, with 11 bases lying between them. CDR1 and CDR2 (germline): SEHNR, FQNEAQ (reference sequence). The length of the CDR3 is 11 residues. CDR3 in amino acids: CASPRLGEQFF. The CDR3 bases are TGTGCCAGCCCCCGTCTGGGTGAGCAGTTCTTC.

The CDR3 here is CASDQGETQYF. Written as DNA, the CDR3 is TGTGCCAGCGATCAGGGAGAGACCCAGTACTTC. V is TRBV3-1 and J is TRBJ2-5, with D maybe TRBD1 (5 bases). The CDR3 is made up of 11 amino acids. V dropped 8 bases and J dropped 4 bases, with 8 bases sitting between them. Germline CDR1 reads LGHDT; CDR2 reads YNNKEL (reference sequence).

CDR3 nucleotides: TGTGCCAGCAGTTTAGCGAGTCGTAGTGGGGTAATTTCACCCCTCCACTTT. It is translated as CASSLASRSGVISPLHF. The V and J genes are TRBV12-3 or TRBV12-4 and TRBJ1-6; D is unclear. V was clipped by 0 bases and J by 9 bases, with 18 bases between them. The CDR3 has 17 amino acids.

This chain links TRBV12-3 or TRBV12-4 with TRBJ2-6; D possibly corresponds to TRBD1 (5 bases). CDR3 length equals 16 residues. V gave up 2 bases and J gave up 3 bases, with 11 bases separating them. The DNA of the CDR3 is TGTGCCAGCAGTTTATTAGGGGTTATTGGGGCCAACGTCCTGACTTTC. Translation gives CASSLLGVIGANVLTF.

CDR3 protein: CSVQRSTDTQYF. The CDR3 DNA reads TGCAGCGTTCAGCGGAGCACAGATACGCAGTATTTT. This chain links TRBV29-1 with TRBJ2-3; possible D gene TRBD2, 5 bases. Germline assignment: CDR1 SQVTM and CDR2 ANQGSEA. The CDR3 spans 12 residues. V lost 5 bases and J 0 bases, leaving 6 bases between the germline ends.

This clonotype was seen more than once but under ten times. The rearrangement uses TRBV20-1 and TRBJ1-5; D remains unclear. The CDR3 consists of 16 residues. Germline-derived CDR1 and CDR2 are DFQATT and SNEGSKA (reference sequence). Trimming left V 0 bases short and J 0 bases short, with 12 bases between. The CDR3: CSARDLQEGSNQPQHF. CDR3 bases: TGCAGTGCTAGAGATCTCCAGGAGGGTAGCAATCAGCCCCAGCATTTT.

This clonotype has only a few counts. V usage is TRBV28 and J usage is TRBJ2-7, with 8 bases aligning to TRBD2. Germline V lookup: CDR1 MDHEN, CDR2 SYDVKM. CDR3 length equals 16 residues. V shed 4 bases, J shed 7 bases, and the junction held 15 bases outside the gene matches. The CDR3 nucleotides read TGTGCCAGCAGTTCCCCTCGGGCAGCGGGAGTTTGGGAGCAGTACTTC. Translation gives CASSSPRAAGVWEQYF. Full variable domain (remainder filled in from reference TRBV28 and TRBJ2-7): DVKVTQSSRYLVKRTGEKVFLECVQDMDHENMFWYRQDPGLGLRLIYFSYDVKMKEKGDIPEGYSVSREKKERFSLILESASTNQTSMYLCASSSPRAAGVWEQYFGPGTRLTVT.

This clonotype was seen a handful of times. The chain employs TRBV10-3 and TRBJ1-1, with 8 bases fitting TRBD1. CDR1 ENHRY and CDR2 SYGVKD come from the germline V gene. J was trimmed by 0 bases and V by 3 bases; bases with no gene match: 3. This CDR3 region has 15 residues. The CDR3 loop is CAISEGQGLNTEAFF. DNA for the CDR3: TGTGCCATCAGTGAAGGACAGGGTTTGAACACTGAAGCTTTCTTT.

This sequence joins TRBV30 and TRBJ2-5; unclear D gene. Germline V gene sequence: CDR1 GTSNPN, CDR2 SVGIG (reference sequence). The CDR3 spans 13 residues. V gave up 5 bases and J gave up 1 base, with 11 bases separating them. CDR3 in amino acids: CAWSRSFQETQYF. CDR3 DNA: TGTGCCTGGTCTCGTTCGTTCCAAGAGACCCAGTACTTC.

The chain uses TRBV27 and TRBJ2-3, with no clear D. This CDR3 has 14 residues. CDR1 is MNHEY, CDR2 SMNVEV, per germline (reference sequence). V dropped 3 bases and J dropped 2 bases, with 9 bases sitting between them. CDR3 protein: CASSFSINTDTQYF. For the CDR3, the DNA is TGTGCCAGCAGTTTTAGCATAAACACAGATACGCAGTATTTT.

This clonotype was recorded a few times. The J gene is TRBJ2-1, the V gene TRBV20-1, with 9 nucleotides matching TRBD2. V shed 0 bases, J shed 0 bases, and the junction held 15 bases outside the gene matches. The CDR3 runs 20 residues. CDR1 and CDR2 (germline): DFQATT, SNEGSKA (reference sequence). CDR3 nucleotide sequence: TGCAGTGCTAGAGATCTAGCGGGGAGAGCGCCGACAAGCTCCTACAATGAGCAGTTCTTC. It translates to CSARDLAGRAPTSSYNEQFF.

J is TRBJ1-5 and V is TRBV18; possibly TRBD1 for D (5 bases). The CDR3 extends over 13 amino acids. Germline V gives CDR1 KGHSH, CDR2 LQKENI. V shed 6 bases and J shed 5 bases, with 11 bases lying between them. The CDR3 is CASSPGTDQPQHF. CDR3 bases: TGTGCCAGCTCGCCCGGGACCGATCAGCCCCAGCATTTT. The full variable domain, in which reference TRBV18 and TRBJ1-5 provide the parts outside the CDR3, is NAGVMQNPRHLVRRRGQEARLRCSPMKGHSHVYWYRQLPEEGLKFMVYLQKENIIDESGMPKERFSAEFPKEGPSILRIQQVVRGDSAAYFCASSPGTDQPQHFGDGTRLSIL.

The chain employs TRBV3-1 and TRBJ1-1; D is possibly TRBD1 (6 bases). The CDR3 has 15 residues. V was shortened by 2 bases and J by 0 bases, with 10 bases between the two germline ends. Per the germline V gene, CDR1 is LGHDT and CDR2 is YNNKEL (reference sequence). The CDR3 here is CASSQQGSMNTEAFF. CDR3 coding DNA: TGTGCCAGCAGCCAACAGGGGTCTATGAACACTGAAGCTTTCTTT.

The chain has TRBV4-1 and TRBJ2-1; D gene ambiguous. The CDR3 covers 12 residues. CDR1 and CDR2 (germline): MGHRA, YSYEKL. V was pared by 4 bases and J by 8 bases, with 9 bases between. As DNA, the CDR3 is TGCGCCAGCAGCCTGCCTGGTTATGAGCAGTTCTTC. The encoded protein is CASSLPGYEQFF.

This chain uses TRBV6-2 or TRBV6-3 with TRBJ1-5; 8 positions match TRBD1. After removal of 6 bases from V and 6 bases from J, the junction contained 10 bases not matched to a gene. Germline CDR1 MNHEY, CDR2 SVGEGT. This CDR3 spans 15 amino acids. In DNA form, the CDR3 reads TGTGCCAGCAGCCCCGACAGGGGTCAAAGTCAGCCCCAGCATTTT. Amino acid sequence: CASSPDRGQSQPQHF.

This clonotype was observed a few times. The chain couples TRBV7-2 to TRBJ1-2; D might be TRBD1 (6 bases). Germline CDR1 and CDR2: SGHTA and FQGNSA. The CDR3 is 13 amino acids. The V gene lost 3 bases and the J gene lost 7 bases, with 12 bases spanning the gap. The chain's CDR3 is CASSFSGGPGYTF. In nucleotides, the CDR3 is TGTGCCAGCAGCTTTTCTGGGGGCCCTGGCTACACCTTC.

This clonotype occurred a few times. The V call is TRBV9, the J call TRBJ1-3, with 8 nucleotides matching TRBD1. V lost 4 bases to trimming and J lost 0 bases; unmatched junction nucleotides: 9. The germline gives CDR1 SGDLS, CDR2 YYNGEE. The CDR3 consists of 17 residues. CDR3 sequence (DNA): TGTGCCAGCAGCTTTCGACAGGGGCCTTACTCTGGAAACACCATATATTTT. Its translation is CASSFRQGPYSGNTIYF.

This clonotype has only a few counts. This chain links TRBV6-6 with TRBJ1-1; maybe TRBD1 (5 bases). V lost 6 bases and J 7 bases, leaving 15 bases between the germline ends. The CDR3 covers 13 residues. The germline CDR1 and CDR2 sequences are MNHNY and SVGAGI (reference sequence). The CDR3 sequence is CASSSLPDSEAFF. The CDR3 region has the DNA TGTGCCAGCAGCTCGCTCCCAGACAGTGAAGCTTTCTTT.

There are a few counts of this clonotype. The chain employs TRBV4-2 and TRBJ2-2; no clear D. Germline CDR1 reads LGHNA; CDR2 reads YNFKEQ. V shed 3 bases and J shed 4 bases, with 6 bases lying between them. The CDR3 consists of 13 residues. Here the CDR3 reads CASSHDSTGELFF. Written as DNA, the CDR3 is TGTGCCAGCAGCCATGACTCCACCGGGGAGCTGTTTTTT.

The chain links TRBV5-1 to TRBJ2-7; TRBD2 matches at 9 bases. This CDR3 is 17 amino acids long. The germline CDR1 and CDR2 sequences are SGHRS and YFSETQ. Losses at the gene ends were 2 bases for V and 3 bases for J; bases not matched to a gene: 12. CDR3 coding DNA: TGCGCCAGCAGCTTAACAGGCTGGGGTAGCGGGAGCTACGAGCAGTACTTC. This codes for CASSLTGWGSGSYEQYF.

The rearrangement links TRBV28 to TRBJ2-7; D is undetermined. V lost 10 bases, J lost 3 bases, and 13 bases lay in between. CDR1 is MDHEN, CDR2 SYDVKM, per germline. The CDR3 is 12 residues long. In DNA form, the CDR3 reads TGTGCCACCCTGGACGATTTCTACGAGCAGTACTTC. Protein product: CATLDDFYEQYF.

The V and J genes are TRBV20-1 and TRBJ1-5; a possible D gene is TRBD1 (5 bases). V lost 1 base to trimming and J lost 5 bases, with 15 bases between them. Germline V gene data show CDR1 as DFQATT and CDR2 as SNEGSKA (reference sequence). The CDR3 spans 15 residues. The CDR3 DNA is TGCAGTGCTAGAGCTCCTGGGGGTCTGGATCAGCCCCAGCATTTT. It yields the protein CSARAPGGLDQPQHF.

This clonotype was detected only a few times. The chain is built from TRBV7-2 and TRBJ1-4; a possible D gene is TRBD1 (5 bases). This CDR3 has 15 residues. Germline V CDR1 and CDR2: SGHTA, FQGNSA. V shed 3 bases and J shed 3 bases, with 11 bases lying between them. CDR3 loop: CASSFGGAPNEKLFF. The CDR3 coding sequence is TGTGCCAGCAGCTTCGGAGGGGCACCTAATGAAAAACTGTTTTTT.

This clonotype was counted between two and nine times. The V and J genes are TRBV11-2 and TRBJ2-2; D unresolved. This CDR3 is 11 amino acids long. The V gene lost 5 bases and the J gene lost 13 bases, with 11 bases spanning the gap. Germline values: CDR1 SGHAT, CDR2 FQNNGV. CDR3: CASSLGRLLFF. CDR3 DNA: TGTGCCAGCAGCCTAGGGCGCCTGCTGTTTTTT.